A single sample is the source of the 31 T cell receptor beta chains below, sequenced in a study of T cells in Graves' hyperthyroidism and ophthalmopathy. RNA transcripts yielded amplified TCR beta CDR3 regions. HTBI primers were the set used in a first-round RT-PCR of the TCR CDR3. TCRdb re-called the multiplex PCR reads through MiXCR, storing one row per CDR3 protein. The sample includes 500,000 to 650,000 distinct CDR3 sequences, about 15% of them seen just once. Material: blood. The receptors here all came from a woman aged 40 to 50 with Graves' hyperthyroidism.

This clonotype has a count of ten or more. The chain joins TRBV2 to TRBJ2-5; D gene ambiguous. This CDR3 is built from 11 residues. From germline, CDR1 is SNHLY and CDR2 FYNNEI. Deletions cut 0 bases from V and 5 bases from J, with 1 base between. For the CDR3, the DNA is TGTGCCAGCAGTGAAGCGGAGACCCAGTACTTC. As protein: CASSEAETQYF.

This clonotype was seen ten or more times. The chain links TRBV28 to TRBJ2-7, with D possibly matching TRBD2 (5 bases). Between the trimmed V and J ends, which lost 3 bases and 0 bases, there was a span of 9 bases. This CDR3 is built from 14 residues. Germline CDR1 reads MDHEN; CDR2 reads SYDVKM. The CDR3 nucleotides read TGTGCCAGCAGTTTGTTCGGGATCTCCTACGAGCAGTACTTC. Translation: CASSLFGISYEQYF.

This clonotype was picked up many times. The CDR3 reads CASSFKRTGELFF. The DNA for the CDR3 is TGTGCCAGCAGTTTTAAGCGCACCGGGGAGCTGTTTTTT. V is TRBV12-3 or TRBV12-4 and J is TRBJ2-2; D is undetermined. The CDR3 is 13 amino acids. Trimming took off 3 bases at V and 4 bases at J, with 6 bases between the two ends.

This clonotype has just a few counts. The J gene is TRBJ2-1, the V gene TRBV5-1; a possible D gene is TRBD1 (6 bases). The CDR3 contains 11 residues. Trimming removed 6 bases from V and 7 bases from J, with 8 bases in between. Germline V gene data show CDR1 as SGHRS and CDR2 as YFSETQ. The CDR3 DNA reads as TGCGCCAGCAATACAGGGAATGAGCAGTTCTTC. This codes for CASNTGNEQFF.

This clonotype was recorded at least ten times. V gene TRBV7-2 combines with J gene TRBJ2-7; 10 nucleotides line up with TRBD1. The CDR3 consists of 15 residues. Per the germline V gene, CDR1 is SGHTA and CDR2 is FQGNSA. The ends lost 0 bases at V and 5 bases at J; junction bases unmatched: 4. The CDR3 nucleotides read TGTGCCAGCAGCTTAGCCGGGACAGGGGCCCACGAGCAGTACTTC. This translates into CASSLAGTGAHEQYF. Based on the CDR3 plus reference TRBV7-2 and TRBJ2-7, the full variable domain is GAGVSQSPSNKVTEKGKDVELRCDPISGHTALYWYRQSLGQGLEFLIYFQGNSAPDKSGLPSDRFSAERTGGSVSTLTIQRTQQEDSAVYLCASSLAGTGAHEQYFGPGTRLTVT.

This clonotype was counted only a few times. A much larger clone lies a single base off, so this may be a read error. The chain carries TRBV6-1 and TRBJ1-6; no firm D call. The CDR3 extends over 15 amino acids. Germline V CDR1 and CDR2: MNHNS, SASEGT. V lost 2 bases and J lost 10, with 15 bases in between. The chain's CDR3 is CASSEHVDLPSPLHF. CDR3 DNA: TGTGCCAGCAGTGAACACGTCGATCTACCATCACCCCTCCACTTT.

This clonotype has ten or more counts. V and J are TRBV6-1 and TRBJ2-3; 9 bases align to TRBD2. This CDR3 region has 19 residues. Germline CDR1 MNHNS, CDR2 SASEGT. With 0 bases clipped from V and 3 bases from J, the junction kept 13 bases outside the gene matches. The CDR3 protein is CASSEARGLAGARTDTQYF. In DNA form, the CDR3 reads TGTGCCAGCAGTGAAGCTCGTGGTTTAGCGGGAGCTCGTACAGATACGCAGTATTTT.

The chain recombines TRBV19 with TRBJ1-6; D may be TRBD1 (5 bases). Trimming cost V 5 bases and J 10 bases, with 15 bases left between them. The V gene's germline CDR1 is LNHDA and CDR2 SQIVND (reference sequence). This CDR3 comprises 14 residues. CDR3 bases: TGTGCCAGTAGTGTCCCCAGGGAGGAATCACCCCTCCACTTT. This encodes CASSVPREESPLHF.

A few counts support this clonotype. Germline is not matched at one junction end, which may reflect a read error. The gene calls are TRBV7-2 and TRBJ2-7; 11 bases map to TRBD1. CDR1 SGHTA and CDR2 FQGNSA come from the germline V gene. The CDR3 is 13 amino acids. The CDR3 protein is CASRTGGSYGQYF. The CDR3 DNA reads TGTGCCAGTCGGACAGGGGGCTCCTACGGGCAGTACTTC.

The sample holds many counts of this clonotype. The chain combines TRBV4-1 with TRBJ1-2; D remains ambiguous. CDR1 MGHRA and CDR2 YSYEKL come from the germline V gene. The V end was cut by 0 bases, the J end by 4 bases, with 9 bases between. This CDR3 region has 14 residues. The CDR3 nucleotides are TGCGCCAGCAGCCAAGATCGCGGACTCTATGGCTACACCTTC. It specifies CASSQDRGLYGYTF.

CDR3 sequence: CAWSLPMLGQDVVSYTF. DNA of the CDR3: TGTGCCTGGAGTCTCCCTATGTTGGGACAGGACGTCGTGAGCTACACCTTC. This chain uses TRBV30 with TRBJ1-2; 8 positions agree with TRBD1. The CDR3 is 17 residues long. Germline-derived CDR1 and CDR2 are GTSNPN and SVGIG (reference sequence). V shed 2 bases, J shed 9 bases, and the junction held 20 bases outside the gene matches.

The V gene is TRBV12-3 or TRBV12-4, the J gene TRBJ1-5; D might be TRBD1 (5 bases). The V end was cut by 7 bases, the J end by 1 base, with 8 bases between. The CDR3 loop spans 13 amino acids. CDR3 nucleotide sequence: TGTGCCAGCAATCACAGGAGCAATCAGCCCCAGCATTTT. It specifies CASNHRSNQPQHF.

This clonotype occurred many times. The CDR3 nucleotides are TGTGCCAGCACTAAAATGGGGGGAATGAACACTGAAGCTTTCTTT. Protein product: CASTKMGGMNTEAFF. This chain links TRBV28 with TRBJ1-1, with TRBD1 as a possible D gene (5 bases). Germline V CDR1 and CDR2: MDHEN, SYDVKM. V lost 7 bases and J lost 0, with 15 bases in between. The CDR3 is 15 residues long.

This clonotype was counted at least ten times. The V and J genes are TRBV11-2 and TRBJ2-4, with D possibly called TRBD1 or TRBD2 (5 bases each). The CDR3 has 14 amino acids. Germline values: CDR1 SGHAT, CDR2 FQNNGV. V lost 6 bases and J lost 7, with 16 bases in between. As DNA, the CDR3 is TGTGCCAGCAGTCCTTCCGGGACGCTTAACATTCAGTACTTC. It translates to CASSPSGTLNIQYF.

This clonotype was seen at least ten times. The CDR3 sequence is CASSLGAPQSYGYTF. The CDR3 DNA reads TGTGCCAGCAGCCTCGGGGCTCCTCAGTCCTATGGCTACACCTTC. J is TRBJ1-2 and V is TRBV12-3 or TRBV12-4; tentatively, D is TRBD1 (5 bases). This CDR3 has 15 amino acids. V lost 6 bases to trimming and J lost 4 bases, with 18 bases between them.

For this clonotype: Mismatch with germline at one junction end may stem from a read error. The V call is TRBV6-2 or TRBV6-3, the J call TRBJ2-3; 7 nucleotides align to TRBD2. Per the germline V gene, CDR1 is MNHEY and CDR2 is SVGEGT. The CDR3 has 14 residues. This CDR3 reads CAGSLAESTDTQYF. CDR3 nucleotide sequence: TGTGCCGGCAGCCTAGCGGAGTCCACAGATACGCAGTATTTT.

This clonotype has only a few counts. The chain couples TRBV28 to TRBJ2-2; 10 nucleotides agree with TRBD2. Germline values: CDR1 MDHEN, CDR2 SYDVKM. The CDR3 extends over 17 amino acids. V trimming: 6 bases; J trimming: 6 bases; junction bases outside the gene matches: 13. The CDR3 region has the DNA TGTGCCAGCAGCTCTTTTATATCTAGCGGGAGTCCCGGGGAGCTGTTTTTT. Translated: CASSSFISSGSPGELFF.

This clonotype showed up many times. The gene calls are TRBV28 and TRBJ2-5; D gene uncertain. Looked up from germline, CDR1 is MDHEN and CDR2 is SYDVKM. V was shortened by 3 bases and J by 5 bases, with 10 bases between the two germline ends. CDR3 length: 13 residues. The CDR3: CASSFAGLETQYF. The DNA of the CDR3 is TGTGCCAGCAGTTTCGCCGGCTTGGAGACCCAGTACTTC.

This clonotype was seen ten or more times. The chain links TRBV9 to TRBJ2-1; D remains ambiguous. V dropped 0 bases and J dropped 0 bases, with 10 bases sitting between them. CDR3 size: 16 residues. Germline V gene data show CDR1 as SGDLS and CDR2 as YYNGEE. The CDR3 DNA reads TGTGCCAGCAGCGTAGCGGCAGGCGACTCCTACAATGAGCAGTTCTTC. This codes for CASSVAAGDSYNEQFF.

Many counts were recorded for this clonotype. The chain uses TRBV7-2 and TRBJ2-7; 10 nucleotides align to TRBD1. Trimming took 6 bases from V and 2 from J; bases not matched to a gene: 4. Germline CDR1 and CDR2: SGHTA and FQGNSA. The CDR3 has 14 amino acids. The DNA of the CDR3 is TGTGCCAGCAGTGTCGACAGGGGGCCCTACGAGCAGTACTTC. Its translation is CASSVDRGPYEQYF. Full variable domain (missing parts from reference TRBV7-2 and TRBJ2-7): GAGVSQSPSNKVTEKGKDVELRCDPISGHTALYWYRQSLGQGLEFLIYFQGNSAPDKSGLPSDRFSAERTGGSVSTLTIQRTQQEDSAVYLCASSVDRGPYEQYFGPGTRLTVT.

Remarks on this clonotype: A single base separates this from a much larger clone, so it may be a read error. The V call is TRBV3-1, the J call TRBJ1-5; D is undetermined. The CDR3 consists of 11 residues. Germline CDR1 is LGHDT and CDR2 is YNNKEL (reference sequence). V lost 4 bases and J 9 bases, leaving 7 bases between the germline ends. DNA for the CDR3: TGTGCCAGCAGCCTTTCTCGGCCCCAGCATTTT. Residues: CASSLSRPQHF.

In this sample, this clonotype turned up many times. The genes are TRBV12-3 or TRBV12-4 and TRBJ1-2; D might be TRBD1 (5 bases). Trimming took off 10 bases at V and 2 bases at J, with 11 bases between the two ends. The CDR3 loop spans 12 amino acids. The CDR3: CATIGHNYGYTF. The CDR3, as DNA: TGTGCCACTATTGGACACAACTATGGCTACACCTTC.

The chain joins TRBV29-1 to TRBJ2-7; maybe TRBD2 (7 bases). Germline lookup yields CDR1 SQVTM and CDR2 ANQGSEA. V shed 0 bases and J shed 7 bases, with 19 bases lying between them. CDR3 length: 15 residues. The DNA for the CDR3 is TGCAGCGTTGAAGAAGGGGGAGGGCGCCTCCGTGAGCAGTACTTC. Translated: CSVEEGGGRLREQYF.

A few counts support this clonotype. A read error may explain this, as a much larger clone is one base away. The chain uses TRBV11-2 and TRBJ1-2; TRBD1 agrees at 8 bases. The CDR3 spans 13 residues. V dropped 5 bases and J dropped 5; count of bases not matched to a gene: 4. CDR1 and CDR2 from the germline V gene are SGHAT and FQNNGV. CDR3 region: CASSTTGVYGYTF. In DNA, the CDR3 is TGTGCCAGCAGCACGACAGGGGTTTATGGCTACACCTTC.

The CDR3 reads CASTPPLTGELFF. The CDR3 DNA is TGTGCCAGCACCCCCCCCCTCACCGGGGAGCTGTTTTTT. The rearrangement joins TRBV28 to TRBJ2-2, with no clear D. The germline V gene has CDR1 MDHEN and CDR2 SYDVKM. The V and J ends lost 7 bases and 4 bases respectively, with 10 bases between them. The length of the CDR3 is 13 residues.

This clonotype was seen only a few times. The rearrangement uses TRBV29-1 and TRBJ2-2; D gene ambiguous. Trimming cost V 2 bases and J 0 bases, with 4 bases left between them. This CDR3 contains 13 residues. Per the germline V gene, CDR1 is SQVTM and CDR2 is ANQGSEA. DNA of the CDR3: TGCAGCGTTGAACAGACGAACACCGGGGAGCTGTTTTTT. Its translation is CSVEQTNTGELFF.

This clonotype has at least ten counts. V is TRBV24-1 and J is TRBJ2-6, with 8 bases identical to TRBD1. V was pared by 3 bases and J by 0 bases, with 6 bases of the junction left unmatched. Germline V lookup: CDR1 KGHDR, CDR2 SFDVKD. This CDR3 has 18 residues. In DNA form, the CDR3 reads TGTGCCACCAGTGATGCAAGACAGGGGTTCTCTGGGGCCAACGTCCTGACTTTC. Translation: CATSDARQGFSGANVLTF.

This clonotype appeared many times. The V gene is TRBV6-1, the J gene TRBJ2-7; D unresolved. The germline gives CDR1 MNHNS, CDR2 SASEGT. CDR3 length: 15 residues. The ends were cut back, 0 bases at V and 2 bases at J, with 11 bases in the middle. As DNA, the CDR3 is TGTGCCAGCAGTGAAGCGGCGCGGAGCACCTACGAGCAGTACTTC. It encodes CASSEAARSTYEQYF.

This clonotype was counted at least ten times. V is TRBV20-1 and J is TRBJ1-5; D gene unclear. This CDR3 contains 11 residues. V dropped 3 bases and J dropped 6 bases, with 6 bases sitting between them. Germline CDR1 is DFQATT and CDR2 is SNEGSKA (reference sequence). CDR3 sequence: CSASEGQPQHF. CDR3 DNA sequence: TGCAGTGCTAGTGAGGGTCAGCCCCAGCATTTT.

This clonotype was seen many times. The V gene is TRBV2, the J gene TRBJ2-5, with a possible D match to TRBD1 (6 bases). V lost 4 bases to trimming and J lost 3 bases, with 9 bases between them. This CDR3 is 13 amino acids long. Germline lookup yields CDR1 SNHLY and CDR2 FYNNEI. This chain's CDR3 is CASSVWTEETQYF. CDR3 DNA sequence: TGTGCCAGCAGTGTATGGACAGAAGAGACCCAGTACTTC.

This chain joins TRBV5-1 and TRBJ2-2, with 9 bases that match TRBD1. This CDR3 contains 17 residues. The V segment lost 2 bases and the J segment 0 bases; nucleotides outside the gene matches: 5. Germline CDR1 reads SGHRS; CDR2 reads YFSETQ. The CDR3 bases are TGCGCCAGCAGCTTACGCTGGACAGGGGCGAACACCGGGGAGCTGTTTTTT. It is translated as CASSLRWTGANTGELFF.